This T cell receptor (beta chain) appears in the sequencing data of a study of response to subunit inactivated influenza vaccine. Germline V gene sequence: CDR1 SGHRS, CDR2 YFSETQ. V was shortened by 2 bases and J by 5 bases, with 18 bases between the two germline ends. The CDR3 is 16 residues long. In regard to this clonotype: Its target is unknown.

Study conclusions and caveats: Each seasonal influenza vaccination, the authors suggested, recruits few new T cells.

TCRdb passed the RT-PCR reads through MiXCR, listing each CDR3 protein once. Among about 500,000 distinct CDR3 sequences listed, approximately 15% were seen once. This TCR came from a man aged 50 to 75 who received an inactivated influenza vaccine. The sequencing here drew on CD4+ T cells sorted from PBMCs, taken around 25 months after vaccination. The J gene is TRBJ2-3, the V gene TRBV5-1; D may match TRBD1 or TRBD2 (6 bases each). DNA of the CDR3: TGCGCCAGCAGCTTAAGAAGCAGGGGAGGTAAAGATACGCAGTATTTT. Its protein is CASSLRSRGGKDTQYF. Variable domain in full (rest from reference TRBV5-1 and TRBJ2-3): KAGVTQTPRYLIKTRGQQVTLSCSPISGHRSVSWYQQTPGQGLQFLFEYFSETQRNKGNFPGRFSGRQFSNSRSEMNVSTLELGDSALYLCASSLRSRGGKDTQYFGPGTRLTVL.